This note documents a single TCR beta chain sequence. Only in-frame clones appear in the TCRdb table, and some are missing; sequencing was by immunoSEQ multiplex PCR. Seen here are over 60,000 clones, around 91% observed once, and the top ten hold roughly 0.7%. Germline-derived CDR1 and CDR2 are LNHNV and YYDKDF (reference sequence). The V and J ends lost 10 bases and 1 base respectively, with 13 bases between them. CDR3 length equals 14 residues. This sample is drawn from a study of T cell changes during pregnancy in multiple sclerosis. The chain joins TRBV15 to TRBJ1-4; a weak D match, TRBD1 (5 bases). The sequences come from peripheral blood, collected in the third trimester of pregnancy. The source is a female donor in good health, enrolled as a control in a pregnancy study. The CDR3: CAISGGLTNEKLFF. CDR3 nucleotide sequence: TGTGCCATTTCGGGGGGGTTAACTAATGAAAAACTGTTTTTT.